These 18 T cell receptor beta chains originate from one sample sequenced in a study of tumor-infiltrating lymphocytes in primary liver carcinoma. TCR beta cDNA was made from around 520 ng total RNA with a constant-region primer. Employing slightly modified ARM-PCR, three nested multiplex PCR rounds were run, and these gave rise to the TCR beta libraries. TRBV1-TRBV30 forward and Cbeta reverse primers drove the first two approximately 10-cycle rounds. MiXCR, applied by TCRdb to the multiplex PCR reads, yields one record per CDR3 protein. The sample consists of tens of thousands of distinct CDR3 sequences, about three quarters of them appearing once. Without any cell sorting, about 19-31 mg of bulk tissue yielded co-extracted RNA and DNA. The specimen sequenced was liver tumor tissue from sampling region 5. Documented subset: tumor region T5, tumor centre. The receptors were sampled from a man aged 35 to 55 with primary liver carcinoma and hepatitis B virus infection.

Details on this clonotype: One end of the junction does not line up with germline, which may come from a read error. The rearrangement links TRBV11-2 to TRBJ2-2, with D perhaps TRBD2 (5 bases). CDR3 length: 16 amino acids. CDR1 is SGHAT and CDR2 is FQNNGV in the germline V gene. CDR3 coding DNA: TGCGCCAGCAGCTTAGTGGCGCTAGCTGAAACCGGGGAGCTGTTTTTT. Translated, it gives CASSLVALAETGELFF.

On this clonotype: An end of the junction does not agree with germline; a read error may underlie this. V is TRBV29-1 and J is TRBJ2-6; 7 bases fit TRBD2. This CDR3 contains 13 residues. Germline values: CDR1 SQVTM, CDR2 ANQGSEA. The CDR3 region has the DNA TGCAGCGTGATGAGAGGGAGGGCCAACATCCTGACTTTC. Protein product: CSVMRGRANILTF.

This clonotype was seen ten or more times. The chain employs TRBV6-6 and TRBJ2-7, with 7 bases fitting TRBD2. V gave up 11 bases and J gave up 0 bases; unmatched junction bases: 7. Germline loops: CDR1 MNHNY, CDR2 SVGAGI (reference sequence). The CDR3 length is 13 residues. The CDR3 DNA is TGTGCCGTAGGCGGGGGAGACTCCTACGAGCAGTACTTC. Its translation: CAVGGGDSYEQYF.

This rearrangement joins TRBV4-1 to TRBJ1-6; TRBD1 might be the D (5 bases). V was pared by 4 bases and J by 10 bases, with 20 bases between. This CDR3 spans 16 amino acids. CDR1 MGHRA and CDR2 YSYEKL come from the germline V gene. In DNA, the CDR3 is TGCGCCAGCAGCCGAGATCTGTCCAGGGCCGGCTCACCCCTCCACTTT. Translation: CASSRDLSRAGSPLHF.

The chain employs TRBV5-4 and TRBJ2-3; D ambiguous. The V gene lost 5 bases and the J gene lost 4 bases, with 20 bases spanning the gap. From germline, CDR1 is SGHNT and CDR2 YYREEE (reference sequence). The CDR3 spans 16 residues. CDR3 DNA: TGTGCCAGCAGTTTACGGGTCTCAGGTAGGGCAGATACGCAGTATTTT. Translating it yields CASSLRVSGRADTQYF.

This CDR3 reads CASSSEMNTEAFF. CDR3 sequence (DNA): TGTGCCAGCAGCTCTGAGATGAACACTGAAGCTTTCTTT. The chain couples TRBV7-3 to TRBJ1-1; D gene uncertain. Germline-derived CDR1 and CDR2 are SGHTA and FQGTGA. V was pared by 4 bases and J by 0 bases, with 6 bases between. The CDR3 length is 13 residues.

This clonotype was counted at least ten times. The chain has TRBV14 and TRBJ2-7; perhaps D is TRBD1 or TRBD2 (5 bases each). The CDR3 loop spans 17 amino acids. The V gene lost 1 base and the J gene lost 2 bases, with 18 bases spanning the gap. CDR1 SGHDN and CDR2 FVKESK come from the germline V gene. The CDR3 loop reads CASSQGRGAGFPYEQYF. CDR3 coding DNA: TGTGCCAGCAGCCAAGGACGAGGGGCAGGTTTTCCCTACGAGCAGTACTTC.

On this clonotype itself: Compared with germline, one end of the junction differs, possibly owing to a read error. The V gene is TRBV24-1, the J gene TRBJ2-3, with 8 bases matching TRBD2. This CDR3 is 15 amino acids long. Germline CDR1 is KGHDR and CDR2 is SFDVKD. The CDR3 region is CVTSDLGLETDMQYF. DNA of the CDR3: TGTGTCACCAGTGATTTGGGACTAGAAACAGATATGCAGTATTTT.

The chain employs TRBV10-3 and TRBJ2-3; 9 bases map to TRBD1. This CDR3 is built from 14 residues. With V trimmed by 7 bases and J by 15 bases, 17 bases remained unmatched. Germline V gene data show CDR1 as ENHRY and CDR2 as SYGVKD. As DNA, the CDR3 is TGTGCCATCACTGGGAGGACAGGGGAGGATATGCACTATTTT. It is translated as CAITGRTGEDMHYF.

This clonotype showed up many times. The gene calls are TRBV10-3 and TRBJ2-5; D is uncertain. The CDR3 has 15 residues. Trimming took 3 bases from V and 0 from J, leaving 11 bases between them. The germline V gene encodes CDR1 ENHRY and CDR2 SYGVKD. The CDR3 region has the DNA TGTGCCATCAGTGACCCCGACAAGTACCAAGAGACCCAGTACTTC. This gives the protein CAISDPDKYQETQYF.

With respect to this clonotype: At one end, the junction sequence differs from germline, possibly due to a read error. CDR3 DNA sequence: TGTACCAGCAGCTCTAACAGGAACTCCTACGAGCAGTACTTC. This translates into CTSSSNRNSYEQYF. J is TRBJ2-7 and V is TRBV11-2, with a possible D match to TRBD1 (5 bases). This CDR3 is built from 14 residues. CDR1 is SGHAT, CDR2 FQNNGV, per germline.

Remarks on this clonotype: At one of its ends the junction is not consistent with the germline gene, which may arise from a read error. The chain links TRBV4-1 to TRBJ2-3, with 7 bases matching TRBD2. Germline V gene data show CDR1 as MGHRA and CDR2 as YSYEKL. This CDR3 spans 15 amino acids. In DNA form, the CDR3 reads TGCATCAGCAGCCAAGAGCCTAGCGGCACAGAGACGCAGTATTTT. Its protein product is CISSQEPSGTETQYF.

A remark on this clonotype: This sequence may be a read error, since a much larger clone differs from it by one base. The rearrangement links TRBV30 to TRBJ2-7; 7 bases map to TRBD2. Germline V gene data show CDR1 as GTSNPN and CDR2 as SVGIG (reference sequence). The CDR3 sequence is 15 residues long. The junction had 10 bases not matched to a gene; V was cut back by 2 bases and J by 3 bases. The CDR3 region is CAWSPLARVSYEQYF. The CDR3 bases are TGTGCCTGGAGTCCACTAGCGAGAGTGAGCTACGAGCAGTACTTC.

As regards this clonotype: The junction does not match germline at one end; this may be a read error. V gene TRBV5-6 combines with J gene TRBJ1-3; D call uncertain. The CDR3 is 13 amino acids. From germline, CDR1 is SGHDT and CDR2 YYEEEE. The CDR3 protein is CASSFVPGNTVYF. The DNA of the CDR3 is TGTGCTAGCAGCTTCGTCCCTGGAAACACCGTATATTTT.

The table lists this clonotype with a count of one. This chain links TRBV11-2 with TRBJ2-7; 8 bases are a match to TRBD2. The CDR3 length is 14 residues. The germline CDR1 and CDR2 sequences are SGHAT and FQNNGV. The ends lost 8 bases at V and 3 bases at J; junction bases unmatched: 9. The CDR3, as DNA: TGTGCCAGCCAATATTCGGGAGGGGGCTACGAGCAGTACTTC. Amino acids: CASQYSGGGYEQYF.

V usage is TRBV12-3 or TRBV12-4 and J usage is TRBJ2-5, with unresolved D. V gave up 5 bases and J gave up 2 bases, with 12 bases separating them. This CDR3 is built from 14 residues. In DNA, the CDR3 is TGTGCCAGCAGTGCCCCAGTCATACAAGAGACCCAGTACTTC. Translated: CASSAPVIQETQYF.

Points on this clonotype: One end of the junction fails to match germline, which may point to a read error. This chain joins TRBV10-3 and TRBJ2-7; TRBD1 matches 12 bases. Germline loops: CDR1 ENHRY, CDR2 SYGVKD. The CDR3 runs to 16 residues. The CDR3 bases are TGTGCCATCAGTGATACCGGGACAGGGGGCCAATACGGGCAGTACTTC. It specifies CAISDTGTGGQYGQYF.

Details on this clonotype: The junction departs from germline at one end; a sequencing error may be responsible. This chain joins TRBV12-3 or TRBV12-4 and TRBJ1-2, with D hard to call. The CDR3 consists of 13 residues. CDR3 amino acids: CASSSGASYGYTF. DNA for the CDR3: TGTGCTAGCAGCTCGGGCGCGAGCTATGGCTACACCTTC.